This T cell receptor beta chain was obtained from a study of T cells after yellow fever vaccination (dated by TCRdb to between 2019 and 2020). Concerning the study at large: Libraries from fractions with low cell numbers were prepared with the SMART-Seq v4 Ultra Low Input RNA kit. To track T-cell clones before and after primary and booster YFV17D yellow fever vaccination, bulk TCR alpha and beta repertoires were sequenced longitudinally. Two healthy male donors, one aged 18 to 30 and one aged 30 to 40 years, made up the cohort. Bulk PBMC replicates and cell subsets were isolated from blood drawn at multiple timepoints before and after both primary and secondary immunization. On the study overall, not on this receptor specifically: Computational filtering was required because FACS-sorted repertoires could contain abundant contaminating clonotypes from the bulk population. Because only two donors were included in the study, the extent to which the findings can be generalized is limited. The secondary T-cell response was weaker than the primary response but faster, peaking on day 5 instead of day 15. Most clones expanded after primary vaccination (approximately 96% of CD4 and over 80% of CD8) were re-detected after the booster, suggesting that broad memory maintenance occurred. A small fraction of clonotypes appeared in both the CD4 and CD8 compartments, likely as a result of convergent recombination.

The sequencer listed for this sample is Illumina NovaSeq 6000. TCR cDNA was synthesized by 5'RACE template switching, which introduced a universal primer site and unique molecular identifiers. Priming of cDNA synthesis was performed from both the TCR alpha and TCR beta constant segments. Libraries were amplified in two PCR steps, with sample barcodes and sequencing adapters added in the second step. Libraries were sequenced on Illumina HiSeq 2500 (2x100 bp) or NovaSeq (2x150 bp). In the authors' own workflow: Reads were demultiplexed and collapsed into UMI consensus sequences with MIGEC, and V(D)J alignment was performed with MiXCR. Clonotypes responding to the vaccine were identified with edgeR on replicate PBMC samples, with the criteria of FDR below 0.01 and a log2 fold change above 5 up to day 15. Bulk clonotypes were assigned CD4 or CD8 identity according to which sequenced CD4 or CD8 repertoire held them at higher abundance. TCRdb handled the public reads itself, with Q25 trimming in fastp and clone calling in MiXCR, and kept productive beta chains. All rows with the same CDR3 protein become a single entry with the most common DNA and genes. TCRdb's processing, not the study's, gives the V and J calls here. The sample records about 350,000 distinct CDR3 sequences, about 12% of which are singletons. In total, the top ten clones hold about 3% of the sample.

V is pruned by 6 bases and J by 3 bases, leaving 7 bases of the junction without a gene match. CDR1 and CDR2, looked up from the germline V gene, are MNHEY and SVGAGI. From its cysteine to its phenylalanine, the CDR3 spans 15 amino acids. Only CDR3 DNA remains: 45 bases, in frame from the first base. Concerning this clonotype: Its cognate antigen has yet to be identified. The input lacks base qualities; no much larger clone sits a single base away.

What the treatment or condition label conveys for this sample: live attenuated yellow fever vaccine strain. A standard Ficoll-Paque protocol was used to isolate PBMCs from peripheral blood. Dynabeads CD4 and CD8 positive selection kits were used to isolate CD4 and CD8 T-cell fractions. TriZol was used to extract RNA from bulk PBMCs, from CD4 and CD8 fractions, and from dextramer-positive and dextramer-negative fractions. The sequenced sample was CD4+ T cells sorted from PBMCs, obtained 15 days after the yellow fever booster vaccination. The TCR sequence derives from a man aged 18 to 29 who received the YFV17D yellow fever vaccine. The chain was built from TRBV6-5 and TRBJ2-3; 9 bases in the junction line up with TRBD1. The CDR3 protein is CASSLFGTGTDTQYF. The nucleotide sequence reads TGTGCCAGCAGCCTATTCGGGACAGGGACAGATACGCAGTATTTT.